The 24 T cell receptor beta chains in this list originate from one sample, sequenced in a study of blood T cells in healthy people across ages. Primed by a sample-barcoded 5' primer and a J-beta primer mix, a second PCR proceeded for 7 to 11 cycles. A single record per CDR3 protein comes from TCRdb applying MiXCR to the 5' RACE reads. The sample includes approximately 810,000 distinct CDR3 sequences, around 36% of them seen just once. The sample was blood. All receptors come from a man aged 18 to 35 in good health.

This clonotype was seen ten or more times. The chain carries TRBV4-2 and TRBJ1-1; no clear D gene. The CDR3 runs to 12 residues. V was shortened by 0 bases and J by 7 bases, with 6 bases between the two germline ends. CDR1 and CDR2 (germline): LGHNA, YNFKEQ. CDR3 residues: CASSQEGFEAFF. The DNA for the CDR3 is TGTGCCAGCAGCCAAGAAGGTTTTGAAGCTTTCTTT.

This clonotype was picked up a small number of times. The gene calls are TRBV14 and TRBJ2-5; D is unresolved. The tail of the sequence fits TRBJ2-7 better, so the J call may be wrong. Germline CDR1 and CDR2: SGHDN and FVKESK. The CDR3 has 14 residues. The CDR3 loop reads CASSQRRLPAEQYF. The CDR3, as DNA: TGTGCCAGCAGCCAAAGACGCCTCCCCGCCGAGCAGTACTTC.

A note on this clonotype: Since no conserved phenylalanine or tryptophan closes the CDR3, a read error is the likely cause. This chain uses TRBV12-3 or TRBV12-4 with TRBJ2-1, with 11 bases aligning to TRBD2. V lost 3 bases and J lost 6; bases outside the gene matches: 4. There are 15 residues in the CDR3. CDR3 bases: TGTGCCAGCAGTTTGTTCCTAGCGGGGGGCAATGAGCAGTTCTGC. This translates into CASSLFLAGGNEQFC.

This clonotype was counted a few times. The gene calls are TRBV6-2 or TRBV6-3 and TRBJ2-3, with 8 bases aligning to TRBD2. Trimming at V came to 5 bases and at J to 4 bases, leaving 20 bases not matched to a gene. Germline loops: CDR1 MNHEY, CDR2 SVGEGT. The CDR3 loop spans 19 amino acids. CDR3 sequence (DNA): TGTGCCAGCAGTCCCTTCGGGGGGGCCCGTAGGACCAGATCAGATACGCAGTATTTT. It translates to CASSPFGGARRTRSDTQYF.

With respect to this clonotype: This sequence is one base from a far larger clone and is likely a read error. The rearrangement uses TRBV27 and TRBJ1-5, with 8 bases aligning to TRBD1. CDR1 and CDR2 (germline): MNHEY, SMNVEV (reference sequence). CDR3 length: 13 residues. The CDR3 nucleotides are TGTGCCCGCAGTTTGACAGGGGATCAGCCCCAGCATTTT. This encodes CARSLTGDQPQHF.

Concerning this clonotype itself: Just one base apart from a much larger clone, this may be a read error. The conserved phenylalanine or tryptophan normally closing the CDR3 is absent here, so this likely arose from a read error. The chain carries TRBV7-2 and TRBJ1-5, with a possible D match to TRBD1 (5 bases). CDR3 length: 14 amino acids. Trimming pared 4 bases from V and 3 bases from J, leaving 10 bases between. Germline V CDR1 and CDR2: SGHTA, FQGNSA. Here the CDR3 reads CASSSGQSNQPQHL. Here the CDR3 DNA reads TGTGCCAGCAGCTCGGGGCAGTCCAATCAGCCCCAGCATTTA.

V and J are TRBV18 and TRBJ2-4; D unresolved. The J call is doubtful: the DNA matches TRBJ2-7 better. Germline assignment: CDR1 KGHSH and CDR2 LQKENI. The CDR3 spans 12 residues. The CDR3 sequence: CASSPRDYEQYF. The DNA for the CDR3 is TGTGCCAGCTCACCAAGGGATTACGAGCAGTACTTC.

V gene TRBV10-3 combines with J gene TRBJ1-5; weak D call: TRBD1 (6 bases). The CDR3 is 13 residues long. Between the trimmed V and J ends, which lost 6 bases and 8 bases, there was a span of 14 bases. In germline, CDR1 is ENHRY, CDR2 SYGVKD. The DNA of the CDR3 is TGTGCCATCAGGGGGGCGGTGGCAGAGCCCCAGCATTTT. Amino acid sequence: CAIRGAVAEPQHF.

Written as DNA, the CDR3 is TGTGCCAGCAGCGTAGCTTGGGGGGCGGGGGTTGAAAATGAGCAGTTCTTC. It encodes CASSVAWGAGVENEQFF. The chain combines TRBV9 with TRBJ2-1; possibly TRBD2 for D (7 bases). V shed 0 bases and J shed 7 bases, with 20 bases lying between them. Per germline, CDR1 SGDLS and CDR2 YYNGEE. This CDR3 spans 17 amino acids.

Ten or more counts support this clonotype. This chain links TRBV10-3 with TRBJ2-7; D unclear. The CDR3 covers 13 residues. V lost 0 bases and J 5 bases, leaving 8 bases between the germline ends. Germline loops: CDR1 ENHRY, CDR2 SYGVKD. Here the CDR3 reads CAISESPSDEQYF. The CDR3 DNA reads TGTGCCATCAGTGAGTCACCCAGTGACGAGCAGTACTTC.

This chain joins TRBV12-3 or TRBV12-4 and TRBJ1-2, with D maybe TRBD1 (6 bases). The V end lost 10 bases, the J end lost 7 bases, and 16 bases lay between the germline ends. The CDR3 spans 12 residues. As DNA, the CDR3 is TGTGCCATCACACAGGGCGGGGTTGGCTACACCTTC. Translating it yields CAITQGGVGYTF.

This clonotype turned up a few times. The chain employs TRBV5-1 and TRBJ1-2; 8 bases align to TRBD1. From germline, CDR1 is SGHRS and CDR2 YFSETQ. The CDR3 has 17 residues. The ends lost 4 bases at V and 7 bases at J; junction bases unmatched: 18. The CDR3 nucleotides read TGCGCCAGCAGCAGTGAAAGGACAGGGAAAAATAACAGTGGCTACACCTTC. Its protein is CASSSERTGKNNSGYTF.

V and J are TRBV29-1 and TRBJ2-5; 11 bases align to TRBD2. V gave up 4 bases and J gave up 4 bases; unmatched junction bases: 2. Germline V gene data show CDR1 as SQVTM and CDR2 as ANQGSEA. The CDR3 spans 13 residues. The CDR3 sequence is CSVVTSGGETQYF. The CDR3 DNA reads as TGCAGCGTTGTAACTAGCGGGGGAGAGACCCAGTACTTC. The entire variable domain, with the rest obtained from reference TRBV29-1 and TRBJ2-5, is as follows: SAVISQKPSRDICQRGTSLTIQCQVDSQVTMMFWYRQQPGQSLTLIATANQGSEATYESGFVIDKFPISRPNLTFSTLTVSNMSPEDSSIYLCSVVTSGGETQYFGPGTRLLVL.

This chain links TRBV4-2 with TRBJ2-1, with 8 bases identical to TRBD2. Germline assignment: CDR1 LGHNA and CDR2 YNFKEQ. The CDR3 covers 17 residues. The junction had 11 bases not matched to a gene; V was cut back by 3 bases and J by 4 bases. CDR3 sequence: CASSQDPRTSIYNEQFF. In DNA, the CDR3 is TGTGCCAGCAGCCAGGACCCCCGGACTAGCATTTACAATGAGCAGTTCTTC.

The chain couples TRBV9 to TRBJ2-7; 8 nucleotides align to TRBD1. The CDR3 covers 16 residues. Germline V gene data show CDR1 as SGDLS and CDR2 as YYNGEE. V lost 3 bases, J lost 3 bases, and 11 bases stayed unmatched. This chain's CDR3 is CASSADGRTGSYEQYF. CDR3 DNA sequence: TGTGCCAGCAGCGCAGATGGGAGGACAGGGAGCTACGAGCAGTACTTC. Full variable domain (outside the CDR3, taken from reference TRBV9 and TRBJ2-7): DSGVTQTPKHLITATGQRVTLRCSPRSGDLSVYWYQQSLDQGLQFLIQYYNGEERAKGNILERFSAQQFPDLHSELNLSSLELGDSALYFCASSADGRTGSYEQYFGPGTRLTVT.

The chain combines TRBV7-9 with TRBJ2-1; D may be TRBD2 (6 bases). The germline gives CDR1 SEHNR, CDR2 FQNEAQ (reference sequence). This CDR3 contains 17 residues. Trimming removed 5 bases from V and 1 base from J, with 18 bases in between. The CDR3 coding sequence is TGTGCCAGCAGCACCGACTTAGCGGCATTATCCTACAATGAGCAGTTCTTC. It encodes CASSTDLAALSYNEQFF.

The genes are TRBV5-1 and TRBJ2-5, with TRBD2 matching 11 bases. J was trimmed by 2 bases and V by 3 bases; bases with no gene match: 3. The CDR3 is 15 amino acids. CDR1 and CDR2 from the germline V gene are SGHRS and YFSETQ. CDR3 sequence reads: CASSSGLAVQETQYF. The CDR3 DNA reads TGCGCCAGCAGCTCGGGACTAGCGGTGCAAGAGACCCAGTACTTC.

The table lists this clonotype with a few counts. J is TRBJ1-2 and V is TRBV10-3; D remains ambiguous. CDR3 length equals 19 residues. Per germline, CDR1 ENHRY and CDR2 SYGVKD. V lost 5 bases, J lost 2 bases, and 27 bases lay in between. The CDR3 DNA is TGTGCCATCAGTCTGCTACGAGAGAACTCCGGAGCCGCCAACTATGGCTACACCTTC. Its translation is CAISLLRENSGAANYGYTF.

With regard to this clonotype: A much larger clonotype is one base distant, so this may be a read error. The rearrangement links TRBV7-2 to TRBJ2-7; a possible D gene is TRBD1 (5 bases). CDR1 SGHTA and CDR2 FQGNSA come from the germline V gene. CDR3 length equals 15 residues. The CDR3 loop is CASNLGAAFSYEQYF. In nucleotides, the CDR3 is TGTGCCAGCAACTTAGGGGCGGCTTTCTCCTACGAGCAGTACTTC. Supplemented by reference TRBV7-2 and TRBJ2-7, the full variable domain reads GAGVSQSPSNKVTEKGKDVELRCDPISGHTALYWYRQSLGQGLEFLIYFQGNSAPDKSGLPSDRFSAERTGGSVSTLTIQRTQQEDSAVYLCASNLGAAFSYEQYFGPGTRLTVT.

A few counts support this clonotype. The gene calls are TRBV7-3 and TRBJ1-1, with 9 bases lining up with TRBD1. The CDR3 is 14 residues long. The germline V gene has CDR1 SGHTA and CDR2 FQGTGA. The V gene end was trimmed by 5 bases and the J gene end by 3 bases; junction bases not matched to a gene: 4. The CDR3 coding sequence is TGTGCCAGCAGCCTTCGACAGGGGGACACTGAAGCTTTCTTT. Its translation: CASSLRQGDTEAFF.

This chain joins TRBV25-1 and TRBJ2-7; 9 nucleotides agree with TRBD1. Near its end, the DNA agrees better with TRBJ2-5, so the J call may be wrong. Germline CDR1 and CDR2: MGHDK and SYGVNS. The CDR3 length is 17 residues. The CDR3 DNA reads TGTGCCAGCACTTTCTCTGAGGGACAGGGCTTGGGAGAGACCCAGTACTTC. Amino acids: CASTFSEGQGLGETQYF.

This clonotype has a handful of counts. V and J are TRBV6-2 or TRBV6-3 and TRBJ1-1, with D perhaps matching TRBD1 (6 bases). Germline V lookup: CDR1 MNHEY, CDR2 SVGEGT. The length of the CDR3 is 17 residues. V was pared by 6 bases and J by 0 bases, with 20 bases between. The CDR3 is CASRPTQGRRMNTEAFF. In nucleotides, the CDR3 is TGTGCCAGCAGGCCGACACAGGGTCGTCGTATGAACACTGAAGCTTTCTTT.

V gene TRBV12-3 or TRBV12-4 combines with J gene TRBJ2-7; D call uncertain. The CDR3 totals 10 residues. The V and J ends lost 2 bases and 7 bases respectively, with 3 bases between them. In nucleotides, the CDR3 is TGTGCCAGCAGTTTAATTGAGCAGTACTTC. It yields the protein CASSLIEQYF.

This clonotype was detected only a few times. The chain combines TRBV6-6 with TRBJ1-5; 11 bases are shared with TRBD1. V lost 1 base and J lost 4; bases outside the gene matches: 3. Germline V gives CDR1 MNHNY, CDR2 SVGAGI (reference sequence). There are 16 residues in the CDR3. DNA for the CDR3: TGTGCCAGCAGTTACTTGGGGACAGGGGGTAATCAGCCCCAGCATTTT. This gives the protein CASSYLGTGGNQPQHF.